The next 16 T cell receptor beta chains were all read from a single sample in a study of OX40 agonist ivuxolimab in advanced cancers. Produced via immunoSEQ multiplex PCR; TCRdb's table is partial and in-frame only. This table has around 99,000 clones, approximately 90% appearing once. This material consisted of CD4+ or CD8+ T cells sorted from blood, taken in a trial of the OX40 agonist ivuxolimab. The source is an adult with an advanced solid tumor such as melanoma, head and neck, liver or kidney cancer.

The gene calls are TRBV2 and TRBJ2-3, with TRBD1 identical over 9 bases. CDR1 is SNHLY, CDR2 FYNNEI, per germline. The CDR3 is 15 amino acids. Trimming cost V 8 bases and J 2 bases; bases outside gene matches: 8. CDR3 sequence (DNA): TGTGCCAGCGTTCCCCGGGACAGGGACACAGATACGCAGTATTTT. It yields the protein CASVPRDRDTDTQYF.

V and J are TRBV9 and TRBJ2-7; 13 nucleotides line up with TRBD2. CDR3 length equals 15 residues. Looked up from germline, CDR1 is SGDLS and CDR2 is YYNGEE. The V segment lost 2 bases and the J segment 2 bases; nucleotides outside the gene matches: 1. In DNA, the CDR3 is TGTGCCAGCAGCGTGGGGACTAGCGGGACCTACGAGCAGTACTTC. The encoded protein is CASSVGTSGTYEQYF.

The chain recombines TRBV6-1 with TRBJ2-3, with TRBD2 as a possible D gene (5 bases). Trimming removed 3 bases at V and 2 bases at J, with 15 bases between. Germline CDR1 MNHNS, CDR2 SASEGT. The CDR3 is 16 residues long. Here the CDR3 reads CASSDLGARLTDTQYF. CDR3 sequence (DNA): TGTGCCAGCAGTGACTTGGGAGCACGACTCACAGATACGCAGTATTTT.

The gene calls are TRBV28 and TRBJ2-5; 10 positions match TRBD2. Germline CDR1 is MDHEN and CDR2 is SYDVKM. J was trimmed by 4 bases and V by 8 bases; bases with no gene match: 7. This CDR3 has 14 amino acids. CDR3 bases: TGTGCCAGCCAAGCGGGGGGGCGGGTAGAGACCCAGTACTTC. Protein sequence: CASQAGGRVETQYF.

The chain employs TRBV4-2 and TRBJ2-5; 9 bases agree with TRBD2. The V gene's germline CDR1 is LGHNA and CDR2 YNFKEQ. V lost 1 base and J lost 4; bases outside the gene matches: 7. CDR3 length: 16 amino acids. This CDR3 is CASSQGIAGEGETQYF. The CDR3 nucleotides read TGTGCCAGCAGCCAAGGGATAGCGGGAGAGGGAGAGACCCAGTACTTC.

The gene calls are TRBV9 and TRBJ2-1, with 7 bases fitting TRBD1. CDR3 length equals 16 residues. The ends lost 1 base at V and 5 bases at J; junction bases unmatched: 9. In germline, CDR1 is SGDLS, CDR2 YYNGEE. This chain's CDR3 is CASSVRGQTGNNEQFF. The CDR3 nucleotides read TGTGCCAGCAGCGTACGGGGTCAGACAGGGAACAATGAGCAGTTCTTC.

The rearrangement links TRBV5-1 to TRBJ1-1; 8 positions agree with TRBD1. The germline V gene has CDR1 SGHRS and CDR2 YFSETQ. The CDR3 is 14 residues long. The junction had 5 bases not matched to a gene; V was cut back by 4 bases and J by 3 bases. The CDR3 DNA is TGCGCCAGCAGCGGCGCAGGGGGCTACACTGAAGCTTTCTTT. Protein sequence: CASSGAGGYTEAFF.

The genes are TRBV9 and TRBJ2-5; 7 bases are a match to TRBD1. Germline lookup yields CDR1 SGDLS and CDR2 YYNGEE. V was clipped by 0 bases and J by 5 bases; unmatched bases: 10. The CDR3 totals 16 residues. For the CDR3, the DNA is TGTGCCAGCAGCGTAGCTGAGGGGGCCACCGGCGAGACCCAGTACTTC. Protein sequence: CASSVAEGATGETQYF.

This chain joins TRBV10-2 and TRBJ2-1; tentatively, D is TRBD1 or TRBD2 (6 bases each). Per the germline V gene, CDR1 is WSHSY and CDR2 is SAAADI. Trimming took off 7 bases at V and 6 bases at J, with 16 bases between the two ends. This CDR3 has 14 amino acids. The CDR3 DNA sequence: TGCGCCAGCAACTGGGGGGCCTATCGCAATGAGCAGTTCTTC. This encodes CASNWGAYRNEQFF.

The chain is built from TRBV10-3 and TRBJ2-2, with a possible D match to TRBD1 (6 bases). Trimming took 3 bases from V and 4 from J, leaving 9 bases between them. This CDR3 comprises 14 residues. Germline V gives CDR1 ENHRY, CDR2 SYGVKD. The CDR3 loop is CAISDRQATGELFF. The CDR3 region has the DNA TGTGCCATCAGTGACAGACAGGCCACCGGGGAGCTGTTTTTT.

V gene TRBV7-9 combines with J gene TRBJ1-1; D not certain. The CDR3 covers 14 residues. The germline V gene has CDR1 SEHNR and CDR2 FQNEAQ (reference sequence). The V end was cut by 5 bases, the J end by 3 bases, with 13 bases between. The CDR3 DNA sequence: TGTGCCAGCAGCCTATGGGGTGTGGACACTGAAGCTTTCTTT. Translating gives CASSLWGVDTEAFF. The entire variable domain, with the rest obtained from reference TRBV7-9 and TRBJ1-1, is as follows: DTGVSQNPRHKITKRGQNVTFRCDPISEHNRLYWYRQTLGQGPEFLTYFQNEAQLEKSRLLSDRFSAERPKGSFSTLEIQRTEQGDSAMYLCASSLWGVDTEAFFGQGTRLTVV.

In this sample, this clone turned up once. The chain carries TRBV11-3 and TRBJ2-1; D is ambiguous. CDR3 length equals 14 residues. The V gene's germline CDR1 is SGHNT and CDR2 YENEEA. Trimming removed 4 bases from V and 0 bases from J, with 7 bases in between. The CDR3 is CASSSTSSYNEQFF. CDR3 nucleotides: TGTGCCAGCAGCTCCACAAGCTCCTACAATGAGCAGTTCTTC.

About this clone: In the same sample, other DNA sequences code for this CDR3. The rearrangement uses TRBV6-1 and TRBJ1-4, with D unclear. This CDR3 spans 13 amino acids. Germline V gene lookup returns CDR1 MNHNS and CDR2 SASEGT. Trimming left V 4 bases short and J 3 bases short, with 6 bases between. The CDR3 protein is CASSGSANEKLFF. The DNA of the CDR3 is TGTGCCAGCAGTGGTTCGGCTAATGAAAAACTGTTTTTT.

This clone appeared a single time. This sequence joins TRBV7-6 and TRBJ2-5; D may correspond to TRBD1 or TRBD2 (5 bases each). In germline, CDR1 is SGHVS, CDR2 FNYEAQ. Trimming pared 5 bases from V and 1 base from J, leaving 17 bases between. This CDR3 region has 16 residues. The CDR3 sequence: CASSQRQGVGQETQYF. CDR3 sequence (DNA): TGTGCCAGCAGCCAAAGGCAGGGAGTGGGCCAAGAGACCCAGTACTTC.

V gene TRBV19 combines with J gene TRBJ1-2; D not certain. The germline V gene encodes CDR1 LNHDA and CDR2 SQIVND (reference sequence). The CDR3 totals 14 residues. Deletions cut 0 bases from V and 5 bases from J, with 10 bases between. Written as DNA, the CDR3 is TGTGCCAGTAGTATAGAGACGGGAACATATGGCTACACCTTC. It codes for CASSIETGTYGYTF.

This clone has only one observation. V gene TRBV6-5 combines with J gene TRBJ1-1, with D unclear. V lost 6 bases and J 3 bases, leaving 14 bases between the germline ends. Germline CDR1 and CDR2: MNHEY and SVGAGI. The CDR3 sequence is 14 residues long. CDR3 amino acids: CASRGKGRDTEAFF. The CDR3 DNA is TGTGCCAGCAGAGGAAAGGGTAGGGACACTGAAGCTTTCTTT.